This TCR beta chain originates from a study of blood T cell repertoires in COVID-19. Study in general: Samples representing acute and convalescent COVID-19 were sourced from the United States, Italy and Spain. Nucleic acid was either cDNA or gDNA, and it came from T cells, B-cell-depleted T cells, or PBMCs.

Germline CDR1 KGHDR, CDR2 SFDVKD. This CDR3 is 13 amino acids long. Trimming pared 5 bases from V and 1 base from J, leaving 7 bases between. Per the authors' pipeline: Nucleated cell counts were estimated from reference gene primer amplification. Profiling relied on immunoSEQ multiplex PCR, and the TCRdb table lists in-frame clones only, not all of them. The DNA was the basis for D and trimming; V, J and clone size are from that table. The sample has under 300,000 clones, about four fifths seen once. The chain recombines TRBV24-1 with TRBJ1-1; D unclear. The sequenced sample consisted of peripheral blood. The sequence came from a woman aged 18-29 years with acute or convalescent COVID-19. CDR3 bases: TGTGCCACCAGTGCACACCGGAACACTGAAGCTTTCTTT. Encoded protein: CATSAHRNTEAFF.